Given below is one T cell receptor (beta chain) in context. Only in-frame clones appear in the TCRdb table, and some are missing; sequencing was by immunoSEQ multiplex PCR. Of under 250,000 clones in the sample, over 75% were seen once. Germline V gene data show CDR1 as LNHDA and CDR2 as SQIVND (reference sequence). Trimming shortened V by 4 bases and J by 2 bases, and 10 bases separated the two germline ends. This CDR3 contains 14 residues. This sample is drawn from a study of blood T cell repertoires in COVID-19. Looking at the study overall: The United States, Italy and Spain provided the acute and convalescent COVID-19 samples. T cells, B-cell-depleted T cells, or PBMCs supplied cDNA or gDNA.

Sample: PBMCs or T cells enriched from blood (not recorded which). The receptor was isolated from a woman between 35 and 50 years old who had been exposed to COVID-19. The V call is TRBV19, the J call TRBJ2-3; D is possibly TRBD2 (6 bases). The CDR3, as DNA: TGTGCCAGTAGTAGAATAGCGGACACAGATACGCAGTATTTT. Translation: CASSRIADTDTQYF.